This T cell receptor beta chain was retrieved from a study of identical twins. Whole-study results and caveats: Fewer insertions were carried by abundant cord blood beta clonotypes, but none was seen in memory repertoires.

TCRdb independently ran MiXCR on the 5' RACE reads; one entry per CDR3 protein. Among about 200,000 distinct CDR3 sequences listed, about 6.7% were seen once. The CDR3 extends over 16 amino acids. Losses at the gene ends were 3 bases for V and 6 bases for J; bases not matched to a gene: 7. Germline V gene lookup returns CDR1 SGDLS and CDR2 YYNGEE. This clonotype appeared a few times. Its antigen is unidentified. The same sample was also studied in work on T cells expressing NK-cell markers.

This chain uses TRBV9 with TRBJ2-2; TRBD2 matches at 11 bases. The sequencing input was CD8+ T cells sorted from blood. The clonotype comes from a woman younger than 35 in good health. The CDR3: CASSDFELAGAGELFF. In nucleotides, the CDR3 is TGTGCCAGCAGCGACTTCGAACTAGCGGGAGCCGGGGAGCTGTTTTTT.